This TCR beta chain was observed in a study of blood T cell repertoires in COVID-19. As for the study in general: Samples representing acute and convalescent COVID-19 were sourced from the United States, Italy and Spain. From T cells, B-cell-depleted T cells, or PBMCs came the material, which was cDNA or gDNA.

The CDR3 has 14 amino acids. V lost 5 bases to trimming and J lost 2 bases; unmatched junction nucleotides: 2. The germline V gene encodes CDR1 MNHEY and CDR2 SVGAGI. Authors' data handling: Nucleated cell counts were estimated from reference gene primer amplification. Produced via immunoSEQ multiplex PCR; TCRdb's table is partial and in-frame only. Clone size and the V and J calls come from that table; the DNA yielded D and trimming. The sample includes nearly 70,000 clones, about four fifths of them seen just once. Sequenced input: peripheral blood. The chain links TRBV6-5 to TRBJ2-3; TRBD2 matches 9 bases. The sequence was collected from a woman aged 80 or older with acute or convalescent COVID-19. The CDR3 loop is CASSSGGNTDTQYF. CDR3 sequence (DNA): TGTGCCAGCAGTAGCGGGGGGAACACAGATACGCAGTATTTT.